This TCR beta chain came from a study of human T cells and chemical hapten exposure. Across the study: Researchers reported sensitizing a roughly 2 cm by roughly 2 cm upper inner arm skin site with 2% DPC.

This CDR3 region has 16 residues. V lost 5 bases, J lost 0 bases, and 14 bases lay in between. Germline V gene data show CDR1 as MNHEY and CDR2 as SVGEGT. This clonotype is deemed medium-sized (0.01 to 0.1%). The antigen is undetermined. Time point reported: pre-sensitization, week 0. Treatment here: therapeutic diphenylcyclopropenone sensitization with weekly scalp DPC. MiXCR was run by TCRdb on the RACE reads, yielding one entry per CDR3 protein. The sample records fewer than 60,000 distinct CDR3 sequences, about 11% being singletons. Study-wide points: TCRs at a frequency above 1 in 1000 stayed unchanged with DPC sensitization.

The V and J genes are TRBV6-2 or TRBV6-3 and TRBJ1-5; D possibly corresponds to TRBD1 (5 bases). This sequence was found in a woman in her thirties or forties with alopecia areata. Some clones in this sample may be carry-over from other donors' samples. This specimen was whole blood, taken in connection with sensitization to the hapten diphenylcyclopropenone (DPC). CDR3 region: CASSLQGLDSNQPQHF. The CDR3 bases are TGTGCCAGCAGTCTTCAGGGCTTAGATAGCAATCAGCCCCAGCATTTT.